A selection of T cell receptor beta chains follows, all from one sample in a study of cytomegalovirus exposure and HLA in healthy donors. Libraries were prepared by immunoSEQ multiplex PCR; TCRdb keeps only in-frame clonotypes and omits some of them. In all, the sample yields 110,000 to 150,000 clones. Sequencing was performed on PBMCs. These receptors all come from a male donor in good health and CMV-seronegative. Each CDR3 is given with its conserved first and last residue. Each record gives: V gene, J gene, D gene, CDR3 protein, CDR3 DNA. A D gene is named only where the DNA matches it firmly.

TRBV11-3	TRBJ2-7	NA	CASSLGTGSHEQYF	TGTGCCAGCAGCTTAGGAACAGGGTCCCACGAGCAGTACTTC
TRBV30	TRBJ2-5	TRBD2	CAWSVFRTSGIQETQYF	TGTGCCTGGAGTGTTTTTAGGACTAGCGGGATCCAAGAGACCCAGTACTTC
TRBV6-1	TRBJ1-5	NA	CASSEYGGSNQPQHF	TGTGCCAGCAGTGAATATGGAGGGAGCAATCAGCCCCAGCATTTT
TRBV19	TRBJ1-1	NA	CASSIGIGGQAFF	TGTGCCAGTAGTATCGGTATAGGCGGCCAAGCTTTCTTT
TRBV30	TRBJ1-1	NA	CAWRQTEAFF	TGTGCCTGGAGGCAGACTGAAGCTTTCTTT
TRBV7-8	TRBJ2-1	TRBD2	CASSLLAGGGNEQFF	TGTGCCAGCAGCTTATTAGCGGGAGGAGGCAATGAGCAGTTCTTC
TRBV6-5	TRBJ1-4	TRBD1	CASSKQGNNEKLFF	TGTGCCAGCAGTAAACAGGGGAATAATGAAAAACTGTTTTTT
TRBV27	TRBJ1-5	TRBD1	CASSPAPQGAGQPQHF	TGTGCCAGCAGTCCCGCTCCTCAGGGGGCAGGACAGCCCCAGCATTTT
TRBV27	TRBJ1-2	NA	CASSLVPEGHYGYTF	TGTGCCAGCAGTTTAGTCCCCGAGGGCCACTATGGCTACACCTTC
TRBV19	TRBJ1-1	NA	CASTRTDLKGAEAFF	TGTGCCAGTACCCGGACAGATTTAAAGGGGGCTGAAGCTTTCTTT
TRBV2	TRBJ1-5	NA	CATNRAGRDNQPQHF	TGTGCCACCAACAGGGCGGGGAGGGACAATCAGCCCCAGCATTTT
TRBV11-2	TRBJ1-2	NA	CASSSRLGGYGYTF	TGTGCCAGCAGCTCCCGACTCGGTGGCTATGGCTACACCTTC
TRBV5-1	TRBJ2-3	NA	CASSGPGTPADTQYF	TGCGCCAGCAGCGGACCCGGGACACCCGCAGATACGCAGTATTTT
TRBV4-2	TRBJ2-6	NA	CASSQVSGANVLTF	TGTGCCAGCAGCCAAGTATCTGGGGCCAACGTCCTGACTTTC
TRBV6-1	TRBJ1-5	TRBD1	CASSENRDRFYSNQPQHF	TGTGCCAGCAGTGAAAATAGGGACAGATTTTATAGCAATCAGCCCCAGCATTTT
TRBV30	TRBJ1-2	TRBD1	CAWSVRRQGVEGYTF	TGTGCCTGGAGTGTACGGCGACAGGGCGTGGAGGGCTACACCTTC
TRBV29-1	TRBJ2-5	TRBD2	CSVEGQREDQETQYF	TGCAGCGTTGAAGGGCAGCGGGAGGATCAAGAGACCCAGTACTTC
TRBV6-5	TRBJ1-2	NA	CASGLPSGGLGYTF	TGTGCCAGCGGGCTACCATCGGGGGGGCTTGGCTACACCTTC
TRBV30	TRBJ2-3	TRBD1	CAWSFTGGGTDTQYF	TGTGCCTGGAGTTTTACAGGGGGAGGCACAGATACGCAGTATTTT
TRBV6-5	TRBJ2-7	TRBD1	CASRRQGSYEQYF	TGTGCCAGCAGACGACAGGGCTCCTACGAGCAGTACTTC
TRBV18	TRBJ1-2	NA	CASSPLSQGLSQDNYGYTF	TGTGCCAGCTCACCACTCTCCCAGGGACTTTCCCAGGACAACTATGGCTACACCTTC
TRBV6-4	TRBJ2-1	NA	CASSDVPGVGNEQFF	TGTGCCAGCAGTGACGTACCGGGAGTAGGTAATGAGCAGTTCTTC
TRBV18	TRBJ1-2	TRBD1	CASSPPIGQGEDGYTF	TGTGCCAGCTCACCACCCATCGGACAGGGTGAAGATGGCTACACCTTC
TRBV5-5	TRBJ1-5	NA	CASSLASLNQPQHF	TGTGCCAGCAGCTTGGCGAGCTTGAATCAGCCCCAGCATTTT
TRBV27	TRBJ2-7	NA	CASGNDDPGHEQYF	TGTGCCAGCGGCAATGACGATCCGGGTCACGAGCAGTACTTC
TRBV28	TRBJ1-5	NA	CASSQTNQPQHF	TGTGCCAGCAGCCAAACAAATCAGCCCCAGCATTTT